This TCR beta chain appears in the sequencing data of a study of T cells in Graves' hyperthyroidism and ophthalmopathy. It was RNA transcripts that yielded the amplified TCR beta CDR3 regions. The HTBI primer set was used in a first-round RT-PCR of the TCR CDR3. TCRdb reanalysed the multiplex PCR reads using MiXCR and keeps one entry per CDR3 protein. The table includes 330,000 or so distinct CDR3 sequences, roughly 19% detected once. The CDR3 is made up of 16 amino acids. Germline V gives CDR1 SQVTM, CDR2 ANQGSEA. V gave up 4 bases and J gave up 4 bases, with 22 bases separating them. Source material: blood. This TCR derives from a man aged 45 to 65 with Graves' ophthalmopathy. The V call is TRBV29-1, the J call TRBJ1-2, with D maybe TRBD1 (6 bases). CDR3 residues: CSVGDRRQGTFYGYTF. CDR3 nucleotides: TGCAGCGTTGGGGACCGCCGGCAGGGGACCTTCTATGGCTACACCTTC.